The T cell receptor beta chain under discussion was sequenced for a study of beta chain features in type 1 diabetes. Study-wide findings and caveats: Shorter templates might be favored by PCR, and equally so in patients and in controls. In all four CD4+ subsets, TCRB CDR3 length was significantly, moderately reduced in type 1 diabetes. Type 1 diabetes patients had fewer VDJ junction insertions and more deletions.

V dropped 4 bases and J dropped 3; count of bases not matched to a gene: 7. CDR3 length: 16 amino acids. The germline V gene has CDR1 MNHEY and CDR2 SMNVEV (reference sequence). For this clone: Its antigen is currently unknown.

Sorted CD4+ subsets: naive, central memory, regulatory, stem cell-like memory (CD45RO/CCR7/CD25/CD127/CD95/CD27 panel). Every bit of the isolated RNA underwent reverse transcription, so sequencing read expressed TCRB transcripts. The protocol was immunoSEQ multiplex PCR, while the TCRdb copy is restricted to in-frame clones and leaves out a portion. The sample contains around 290,000 clones, roughly 8% of which appear only once. The J gene is TRBJ2-7, the V gene TRBV27, with 12 bases lining up with TRBD2. The sequenced sample was central memory CD4+ T cells from blood. This sequence originates from a woman aged 18 to 35 in good health. In DNA form, the CDR3 reads TGTGCCAGCAGTTCCCCCGAACTAGCGGGGGGCTACGAGCAGTACGTC. Its translation: CASSSPELAGGYEQYV.